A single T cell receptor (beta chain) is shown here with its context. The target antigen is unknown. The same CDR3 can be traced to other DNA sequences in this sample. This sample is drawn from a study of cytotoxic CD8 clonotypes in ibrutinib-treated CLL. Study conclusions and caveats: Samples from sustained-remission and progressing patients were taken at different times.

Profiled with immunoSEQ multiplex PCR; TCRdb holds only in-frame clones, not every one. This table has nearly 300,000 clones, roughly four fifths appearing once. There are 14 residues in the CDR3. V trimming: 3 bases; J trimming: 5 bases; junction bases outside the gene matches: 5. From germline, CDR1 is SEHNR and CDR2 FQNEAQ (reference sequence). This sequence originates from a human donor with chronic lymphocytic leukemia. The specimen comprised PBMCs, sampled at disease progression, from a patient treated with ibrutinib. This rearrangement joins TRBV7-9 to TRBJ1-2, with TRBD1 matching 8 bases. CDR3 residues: CASSFGQGPYGYTF. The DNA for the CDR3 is TGTGCCAGCAGCTTCGGACAGGGACCTTATGGCTACACCTTC.